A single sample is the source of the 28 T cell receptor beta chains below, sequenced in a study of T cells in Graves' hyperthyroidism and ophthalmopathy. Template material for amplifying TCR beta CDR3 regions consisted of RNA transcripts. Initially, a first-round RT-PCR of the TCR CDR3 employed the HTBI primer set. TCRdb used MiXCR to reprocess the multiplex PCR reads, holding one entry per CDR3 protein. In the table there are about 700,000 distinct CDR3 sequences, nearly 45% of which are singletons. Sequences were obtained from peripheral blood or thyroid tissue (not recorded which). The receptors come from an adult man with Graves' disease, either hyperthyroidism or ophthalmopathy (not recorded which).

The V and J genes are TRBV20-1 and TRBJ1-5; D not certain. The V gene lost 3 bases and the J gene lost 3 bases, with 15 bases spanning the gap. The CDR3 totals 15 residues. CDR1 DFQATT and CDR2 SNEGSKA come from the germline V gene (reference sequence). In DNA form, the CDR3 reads TGCAGTGCTAGGCGAGTTTCGAGTCCCAATCAGCCCCAGCATTTT. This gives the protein CSARRVSSPNQPQHF.

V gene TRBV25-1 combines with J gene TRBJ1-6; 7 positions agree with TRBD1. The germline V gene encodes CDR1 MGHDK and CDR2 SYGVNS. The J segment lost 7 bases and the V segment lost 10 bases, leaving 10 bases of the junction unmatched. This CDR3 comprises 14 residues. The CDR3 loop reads CANPGDRENSPLHF. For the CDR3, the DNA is TGTGCCAACCCGGGAGACAGGGAGAATTCACCCCTCCACTTT.

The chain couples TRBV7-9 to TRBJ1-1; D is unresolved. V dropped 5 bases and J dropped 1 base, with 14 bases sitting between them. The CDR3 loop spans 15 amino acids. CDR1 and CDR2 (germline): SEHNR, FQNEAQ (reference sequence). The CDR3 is CASSTMGNGNTEAFF. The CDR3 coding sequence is TGTGCCAGCAGCACCATGGGAAACGGGAACACTGAAGCTTTCTTT.

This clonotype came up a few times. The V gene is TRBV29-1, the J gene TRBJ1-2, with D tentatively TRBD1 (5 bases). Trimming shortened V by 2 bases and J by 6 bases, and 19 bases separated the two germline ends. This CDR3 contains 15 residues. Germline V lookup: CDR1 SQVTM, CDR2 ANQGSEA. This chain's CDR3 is CSVEQGLFQRDGYTF. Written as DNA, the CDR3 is TGCAGCGTTGAACAGGGACTATTCCAAAGAGATGGCTACACCTTC. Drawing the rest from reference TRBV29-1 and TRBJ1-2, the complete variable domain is SAVISQKPSRDICQRGTSLTIQCQVDSQVTMMFWYRQQPGQSLTLIATANQGSEATYESGFVIDKFPISRPNLTFSTLTVSNMSPEDSSIYLCSVEQGLFQRDGYTFGSGTRLTVV.

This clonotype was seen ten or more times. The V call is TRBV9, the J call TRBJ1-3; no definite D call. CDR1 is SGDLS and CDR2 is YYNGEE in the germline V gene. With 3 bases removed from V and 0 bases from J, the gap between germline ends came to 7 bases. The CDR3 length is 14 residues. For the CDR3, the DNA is TGTGCCAGCAGCGGAGGGCACTCTGGAAACACCATATATTTT. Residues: CASSGGHSGNTIYF. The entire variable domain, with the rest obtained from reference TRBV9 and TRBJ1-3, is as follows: DSGVTQTPKHLITATGQRVTLRCSPRSGDLSVYWYQQSLDQGLQFLIQYYNGEERAKGNILERFSAQQFPDLHSELNLSSLELGDSALYFCASSGGHSGNTIYFGEGSWLTVV.

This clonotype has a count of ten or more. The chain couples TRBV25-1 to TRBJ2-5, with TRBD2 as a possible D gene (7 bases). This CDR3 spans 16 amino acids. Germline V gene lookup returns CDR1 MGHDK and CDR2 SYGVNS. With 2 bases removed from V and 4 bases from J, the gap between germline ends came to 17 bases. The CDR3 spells CASSEDNSGGPETQYF. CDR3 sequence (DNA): TGTGCCAGCAGTGAAGATAACTCGGGGGGCCCAGAGACCCAGTACTTC. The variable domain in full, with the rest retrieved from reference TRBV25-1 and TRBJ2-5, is EADIYQTPRYLVIGTGKKITLECSQTMGHDKMYWYQQDPGMELHLIHYSYGVNSTEKGDLSSESTVSRIRTEHFPLTLESARPSHTSQYLCASSEDNSGGPETQYFGPGTRLLVL.

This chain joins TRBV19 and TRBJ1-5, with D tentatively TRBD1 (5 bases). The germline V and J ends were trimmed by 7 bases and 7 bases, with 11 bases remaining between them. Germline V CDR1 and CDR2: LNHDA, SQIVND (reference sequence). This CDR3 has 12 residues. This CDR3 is CASKAGFQPQHF. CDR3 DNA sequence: TGTGCCAGTAAAGCAGGGTTCCAGCCCCAGCATTTT. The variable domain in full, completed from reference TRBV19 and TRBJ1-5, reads DGGITQSPKYLFRKEGQNVTLSCEQNLNHDAMYWYRQDPGQGLRLIYYSQIVNDFQKGDIAEGYSVSREKKESFPLTVTSAQKNPTAFYLCASKAGFQPQHFGDGTRLSIL.

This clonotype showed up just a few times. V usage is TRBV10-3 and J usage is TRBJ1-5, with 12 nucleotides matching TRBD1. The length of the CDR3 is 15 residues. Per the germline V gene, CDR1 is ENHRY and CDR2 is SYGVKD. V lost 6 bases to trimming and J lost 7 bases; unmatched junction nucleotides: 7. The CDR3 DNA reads TGTGCCATCAGCCGGGACAGGGGGCCAGAGCAGCCCCAGCATTTT. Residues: CAISRDRGPEQPQHF.

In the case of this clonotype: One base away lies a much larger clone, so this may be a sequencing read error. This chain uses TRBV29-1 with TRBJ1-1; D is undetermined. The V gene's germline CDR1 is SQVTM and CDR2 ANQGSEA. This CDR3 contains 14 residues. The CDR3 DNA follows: TGCAGCGTTGAAGCTCTGGACCTGAACACTGAAGTTTTCTTT. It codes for CSVEALDLNTEVFF. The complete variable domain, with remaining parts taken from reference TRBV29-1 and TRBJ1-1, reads SAVISQKPSRDICQRGTSLTIQCQVDSQVTMMFWYRQQPGQSLTLIATANQGSEATYESGFVIDKFPISRPNLTFSTLTVSNMSPEDSSIYLCSVEALDLNTEVFFGQGTRLTVV.

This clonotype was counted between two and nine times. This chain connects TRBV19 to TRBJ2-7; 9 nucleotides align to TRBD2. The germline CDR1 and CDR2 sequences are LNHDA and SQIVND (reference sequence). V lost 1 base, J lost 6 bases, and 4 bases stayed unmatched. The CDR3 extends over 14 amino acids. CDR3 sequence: CASSIGGTSIEQYF. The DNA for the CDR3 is TGTGCCAGTAGTATAGGGGGGACTAGCATCGAGCAGTACTTC.

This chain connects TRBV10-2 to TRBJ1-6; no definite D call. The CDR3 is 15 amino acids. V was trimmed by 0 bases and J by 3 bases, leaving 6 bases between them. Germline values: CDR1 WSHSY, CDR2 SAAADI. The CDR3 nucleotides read TGCGCCAGCAGTGAGTCGACTGTCTATAATTCACCCCTCCACTTT. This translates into CASSESTVYNSPLHF.

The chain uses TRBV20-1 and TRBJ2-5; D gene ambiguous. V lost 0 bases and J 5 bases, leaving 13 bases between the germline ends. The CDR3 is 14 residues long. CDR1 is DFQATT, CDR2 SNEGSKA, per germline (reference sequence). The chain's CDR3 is CSARDLASLETQYF. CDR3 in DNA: TGCAGTGCTAGAGATCTGGCCAGCCTGGAGACCCAGTACTTC.

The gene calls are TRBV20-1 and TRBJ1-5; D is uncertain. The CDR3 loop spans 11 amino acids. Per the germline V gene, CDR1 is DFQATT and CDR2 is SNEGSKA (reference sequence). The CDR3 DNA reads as TGCAGCGGTCCCCTTGGGCAGACCCAGCATTTT. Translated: CSGPLGQTQHF.

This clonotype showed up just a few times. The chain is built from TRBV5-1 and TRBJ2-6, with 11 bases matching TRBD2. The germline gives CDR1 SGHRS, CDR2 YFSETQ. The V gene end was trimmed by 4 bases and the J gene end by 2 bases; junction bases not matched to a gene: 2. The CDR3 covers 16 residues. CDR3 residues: CASSGTSGAGANVLTF. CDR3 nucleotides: TGCGCCAGCAGCGGGACTAGCGGAGCTGGGGCCAACGTCCTGACTTTC.

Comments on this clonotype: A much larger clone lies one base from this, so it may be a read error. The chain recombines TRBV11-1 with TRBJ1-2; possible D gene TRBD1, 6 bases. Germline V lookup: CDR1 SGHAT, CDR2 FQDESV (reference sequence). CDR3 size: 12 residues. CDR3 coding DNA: TGTGCCAGCAGCAGAGGGACAACTGGCTACGCCTTC. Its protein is CASSRGTTGYAF.

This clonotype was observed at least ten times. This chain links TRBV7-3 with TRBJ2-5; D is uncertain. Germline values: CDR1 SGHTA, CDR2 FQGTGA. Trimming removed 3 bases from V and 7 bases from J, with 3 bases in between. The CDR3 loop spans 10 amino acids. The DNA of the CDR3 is TGTGCCAGCAGCTTCGTGACCCAGTACTTC. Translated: CASSFVTQYF.

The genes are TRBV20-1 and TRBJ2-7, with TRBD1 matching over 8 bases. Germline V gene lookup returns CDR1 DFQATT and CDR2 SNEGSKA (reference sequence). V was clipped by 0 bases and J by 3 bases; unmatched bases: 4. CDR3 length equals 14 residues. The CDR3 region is CSARDGQGGYEQYF. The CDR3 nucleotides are TGCAGTGCTAGAGATGGACAGGGTGGCTACGAGCAGTACTTC.

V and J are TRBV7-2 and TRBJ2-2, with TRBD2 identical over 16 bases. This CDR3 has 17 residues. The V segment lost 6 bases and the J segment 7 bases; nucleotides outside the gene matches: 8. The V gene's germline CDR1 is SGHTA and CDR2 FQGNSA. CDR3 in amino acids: CASRSGTSGRALGELFF. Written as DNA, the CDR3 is TGTGCCAGCAGATCCGGGACTAGCGGGAGGGCCCTCGGGGAGCTGTTTTTT.

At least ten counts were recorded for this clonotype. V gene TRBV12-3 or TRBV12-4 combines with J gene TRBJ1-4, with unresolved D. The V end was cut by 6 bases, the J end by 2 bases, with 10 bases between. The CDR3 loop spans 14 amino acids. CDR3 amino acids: CASSPDGTNEKLFF. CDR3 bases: TGTGCCAGCAGCCCGGACGGGACTAATGAAAAACTGTTTTTT.

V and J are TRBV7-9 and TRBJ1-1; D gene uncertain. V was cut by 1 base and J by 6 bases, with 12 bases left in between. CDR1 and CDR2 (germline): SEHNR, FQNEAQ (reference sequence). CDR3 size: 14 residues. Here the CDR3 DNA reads TGTGCCAGCAGCTTAGTCTTAGGGAGCCCTGAAGCTTTCTTT. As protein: CASSLVLGSPEAFF.

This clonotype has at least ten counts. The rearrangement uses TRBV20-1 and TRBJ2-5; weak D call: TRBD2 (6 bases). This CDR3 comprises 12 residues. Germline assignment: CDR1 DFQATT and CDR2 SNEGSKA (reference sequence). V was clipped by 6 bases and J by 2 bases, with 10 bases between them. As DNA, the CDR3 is TGCAGTGCCCTGAGCGGGCAAGAGACCCAGTACTTC. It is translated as CSALSGQETQYF.

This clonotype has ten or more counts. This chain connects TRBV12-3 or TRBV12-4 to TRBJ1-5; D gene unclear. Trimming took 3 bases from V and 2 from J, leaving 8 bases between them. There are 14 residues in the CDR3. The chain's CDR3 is CASSFATGNQPQHF. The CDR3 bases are TGTGCCAGCAGTTTTGCGACGGGCAATCAGCCCCAGCATTTT.

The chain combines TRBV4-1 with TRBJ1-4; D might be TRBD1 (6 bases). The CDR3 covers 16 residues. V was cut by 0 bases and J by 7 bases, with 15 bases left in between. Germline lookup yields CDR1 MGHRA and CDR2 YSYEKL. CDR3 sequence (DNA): TGCGCCAGCAGCCAAGATAGGGGGGAGCAGGCTGAAAAACTGTTTTTT. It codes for CASSQDRGEQAEKLFF.

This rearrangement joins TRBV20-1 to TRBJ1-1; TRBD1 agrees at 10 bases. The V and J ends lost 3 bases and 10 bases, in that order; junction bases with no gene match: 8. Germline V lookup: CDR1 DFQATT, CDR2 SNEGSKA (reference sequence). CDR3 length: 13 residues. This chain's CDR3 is CSARTTGGVGAFF. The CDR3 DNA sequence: TGCAGTGCTAGGACGACAGGGGGCGTTGGAGCTTTCTTT.

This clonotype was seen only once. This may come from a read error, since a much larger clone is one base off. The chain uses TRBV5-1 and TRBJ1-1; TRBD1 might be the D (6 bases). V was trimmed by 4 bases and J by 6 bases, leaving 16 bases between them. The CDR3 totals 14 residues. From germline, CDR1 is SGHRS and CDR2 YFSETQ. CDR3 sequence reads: CASSGTTGNAEAFF. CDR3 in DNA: TGCGCCAGCAGCGGTACGACAGGAAACGCTGAAGCTTTCTTT. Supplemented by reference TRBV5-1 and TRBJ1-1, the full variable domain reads KAGVTQTPRYLIKTRGQQVTLSCSPISGHRSVSWYQQTPGQGLQFLFEYFSETQRNKGNFPGRFSGRQFSNSRSEMNVSTLELGDSALYLCASSGTTGNAEAFFGQGTRLTVV.

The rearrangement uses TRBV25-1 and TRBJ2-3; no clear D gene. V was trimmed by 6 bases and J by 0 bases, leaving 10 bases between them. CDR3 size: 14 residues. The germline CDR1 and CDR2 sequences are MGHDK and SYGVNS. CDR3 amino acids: CASSRTSSTDTQYF. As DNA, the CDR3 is TGTGCCAGCAGCCGCACATCTAGCACAGATACGCAGTATTTT. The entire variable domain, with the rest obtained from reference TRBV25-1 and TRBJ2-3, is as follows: EADIYQTPRYLVIGTGKKITLECSQTMGHDKMYWYQQDPGMELHLIHYSYGVNSTEKGDLSSESTVSRIRTEHFPLTLESARPSHTSQYLCASSRTSSTDTQYFGPGTRLTVL.

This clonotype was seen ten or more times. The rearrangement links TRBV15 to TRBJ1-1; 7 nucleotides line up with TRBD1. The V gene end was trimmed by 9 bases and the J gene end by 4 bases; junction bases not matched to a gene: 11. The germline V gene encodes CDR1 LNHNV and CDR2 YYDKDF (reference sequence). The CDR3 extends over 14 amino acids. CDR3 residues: CATSLIQGGTEAFF. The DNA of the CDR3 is TGTGCCACATCACTCATTCAGGGGGGCACTGAAGCTTTCTTT.

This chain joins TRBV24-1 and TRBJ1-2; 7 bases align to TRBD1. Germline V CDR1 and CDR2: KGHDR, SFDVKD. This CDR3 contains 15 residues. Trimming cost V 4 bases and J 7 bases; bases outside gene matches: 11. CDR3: CATSEAGGKNTGYTF. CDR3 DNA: TGTGCCACCAGTGAAGCAGGGGGTAAGAACACTGGCTACACCTTC.